The entry that follows covers one T cell receptor beta chain sequence. What it binds is unknown. V shed 5 bases, J shed 4 bases, and the junction held 5 bases outside the gene matches. CDR3 length equals 14 residues. Germline lookup yields CDR1 DFQATT and CDR2 SNEGSKA (reference sequence). The record originates from a study of identical twins. Findings of the study overall: Alpha sequences out of frame and shared by twins had excess low generation probability. Abundant beta clonotypes from cord blood had fewer insertions, unlike memory repertoires, which showed none. Models underpredicted monozygotic twin sharing of out-of-frame TCR alpha.

Unique molecular identifiers were present on the cDNA, which also gained a universal primer site by template switching. TCRdb itself ran the 5' RACE reads through MiXCR, one entry per CDR3 protein. The sample records approximately 300,000 distinct CDR3 sequences, roughly 9.7% being singletons. These data also formed part of another study, on yellow fever vaccine responses in identical twins.

This clonotype was sampled from a woman aged 18-29 years in good health. Sequenced input: CD8+ T cells sorted from blood. The V and J genes are TRBV20-1 and TRBJ2-7; 13 nucleotides align to TRBD2. This CDR3 is CSAQGLAGKYEQYF. CDR3 nucleotide sequence: TGCAGTGCTCAGGGACTAGCGGGAAAGTACGAGCAGTACTTC.